Each of the 13 T cell receptor beta chains below was sequenced from the same sample in a study of OX40 agonist ivuxolimab in advanced cancers. Repertoires were generated with immunoSEQ multiplex PCR, while TCRdb's copy carries only in-frame clones and drops some. The sample lists approximately 58,000 clones, 75% to 80% seen once, with roughly 2.5% in the top ten. The specimen was CD4+ or CD8+ T cells sorted from blood, collected in a trial of the OX40 agonist ivuxolimab. All receptors derive from an adult with an advanced solid tumor such as melanoma, head and neck, liver or kidney cancer.

The chain links TRBV6-5 to TRBJ1-1; tentatively, D is TRBD1 (6 bases). The germline gives CDR1 MNHEY, CDR2 SVGAGI. The CDR3 consists of 11 residues. The V and J ends lost 11 bases and 1 base respectively, with 8 bases between them. The CDR3 protein is CAAQGNTEAFF. The CDR3 DNA sequence: TGTGCCGCACAGGGGAACACTGAAGCTTTCTTT.

The chain couples TRBV5-4 to TRBJ2-1, with 9 bases matching TRBD1. The V segment lost 3 bases and the J segment 8 bases; nucleotides outside the gene matches: 9. CDR1 and CDR2 (germline): SGHNT, YYREEE (reference sequence). This CDR3 contains 15 residues. The CDR3 DNA sequence: TGTGCCAGCAGCTGGCGGACAGGGGTTGCGGATGAGCAGTTCTTC. Its protein is CASSWRTGVADEQFF.

This clone was seen a single time. The chain carries TRBV18 and TRBJ1-2, with 7 bases lining up with TRBD1. This CDR3 spans 15 amino acids. Germline V CDR1 and CDR2: KGHSH, LQKENI. J gave up 6 bases and V 3 bases, and 10 bases lay outside the gene matches. The CDR3 coding sequence is TGTGCCAGCTCACCGGATACGACAGGGATCGATGGCTACACCTTC. It specifies CASSPDTTGIDGYTF. Looking up the rest from reference TRBV18 and TRBJ1-2 gives the full variable domain: NAGVMQNPRHLVRRRGQEARLRCSPMKGHSHVYWYRQLPEEGLKFMVYLQKENIIDESGMPKERFSAEFPKEGPSILRIQQVVRGDSAAYFCASSPDTTGIDGYTFGSGTRLTVV.

This clone was found once. The V gene is TRBV7-2, the J gene TRBJ1-6; the match to TRBD1 covers 7 bases. With 6 bases clipped from V and 6 bases from J, the junction kept 5 bases outside the gene matches. This CDR3 has 14 amino acids. Germline CDR1 and CDR2: SGHTA and FQGNSA. The CDR3 loop reads CASRPGQSNSPLHF. The CDR3 coding sequence is TGTGCCAGCAGGCCGGGACAGTCTAATTCACCCCTCCACTTT.

This CDR3 is CSAEGVEKLFF. The DNA of the CDR3 is TGCAGTGCTGAAGGAGTGGAAAAACTGTTTTTT. The rearrangement uses TRBV20-1 and TRBJ1-4; the D is unclear. Germline-derived CDR1 and CDR2 are DFQATT and SNEGSKA (reference sequence). The CDR3 runs 11 residues. The V end was cut by 5 bases, the J end by 8 bases, with 9 bases between.

V and J are TRBV7-9 and TRBJ1-1, with 9 bases matching TRBD1. The V gene's germline CDR1 is SEHNR and CDR2 FQNEAQ (reference sequence). Germline trimming cut 5 bases from V and 4 bases from J; bases unmatched to any gene: 5. The CDR3 extends over 14 amino acids. CDR3 in amino acids: CASSPTGGITEAFF. In DNA, the CDR3 is TGTGCCAGCAGCCCCACAGGGGGCATCACTGAAGCTTTCTTT.

V is TRBV7-2 and J is TRBJ2-7; 9 bases fit TRBD1. The V gene end was trimmed by 5 bases and the J gene end by 4 bases; junction bases not matched to a gene: 6. Germline V gene data show CDR1 as SGHTA and CDR2 as FQGNSA. The CDR3 contains 14 residues. The CDR3 loop reads CASSHRQGGYEQYF. CDR3 DNA sequence: TGTGCCAGCAGCCATCGACAGGGGGGGTACGAGCAGTACTTC.

CDR3 residues: CASSLAVPFGSDSPLHF. In DNA form, the CDR3 reads TGTGCCAGCAGCTTGGCAGTCCCGTTTGGGAGCGATTCACCCCTCCACTTT. V and J are TRBV5-6 and TRBJ1-6; D is ambiguous. The germline V gene encodes CDR1 SGHDT and CDR2 YYEEEE. V was clipped by 0 bases and J by 8 bases, with 18 bases between them. The CDR3 is 17 amino acids.

V gene TRBV5-4 combines with J gene TRBJ2-2; TRBD2 matches at 10 bases. The trim removed 3 bases at V and 4 bases at J, leaving 3 bases unmatched. The CDR3 consists of 15 residues. Germline loops: CDR1 SGHNT, CDR2 YYREEE (reference sequence). Here the CDR3 DNA reads TGTGCCAGCAGCTCAGCGGGGGGGGTCACCGGGGAGCTGTTTTTT. This sequence encodes CASSSAGGVTGELFF.

This clone appeared a single time. The chain is built from TRBV18 and TRBJ1-2; D remains unclear. Trimming removed 1 base from V and 3 bases from J, with 6 bases in between. CDR3 length equals 13 residues. Germline CDR1 KGHSH, CDR2 LQKENI. The CDR3 region is CASSPQGDYGYTF. CDR3 nucleotides: TGTGCCAGCTCACCACAGGGAGACTATGGCTACACCTTC.

This rearrangement joins TRBV5-5 to TRBJ2-1; TRBD2 is a possible D gene (6 bases). V was trimmed by 6 bases and J by 7 bases, leaving 14 bases between them. Germline V gene data show CDR1 as SGHKS and CDR2 as YYEKEE (reference sequence). The CDR3 is 13 residues long. The CDR3 loop reads CASMGRLRNEQFF. The CDR3 DNA reads TGTGCCAGCATGGGGAGGCTAAGGAATGAGCAGTTCTTC.

The chain combines TRBV6-6 with TRBJ2-3; 15 nucleotides line up with TRBD2. CDR1 MNHNY and CDR2 SVGAGI come from the germline V gene (reference sequence). V trimming: 5 bases; J trimming: 4 bases; junction bases outside the gene matches: 4. This CDR3 contains 16 residues. The CDR3 loop reads CASSARTSGRADTQYF. The DNA of the CDR3 is TGTGCCAGCAGTGCCCGGACTAGCGGGAGGGCAGATACGCAGTATTTT.

The chain carries TRBV27 and TRBJ2-7; D unclear. Germline CDR1 MNHEY, CDR2 SMNVEV (reference sequence). V was clipped by 9 bases and J by 3 bases, with 9 bases between them. The CDR3 consists of 11 residues. CDR3 DNA: TGTGCCAGAGCTCTCGGCTACGAGCAGTACTTC. Protein sequence: CARALGYEQYF.